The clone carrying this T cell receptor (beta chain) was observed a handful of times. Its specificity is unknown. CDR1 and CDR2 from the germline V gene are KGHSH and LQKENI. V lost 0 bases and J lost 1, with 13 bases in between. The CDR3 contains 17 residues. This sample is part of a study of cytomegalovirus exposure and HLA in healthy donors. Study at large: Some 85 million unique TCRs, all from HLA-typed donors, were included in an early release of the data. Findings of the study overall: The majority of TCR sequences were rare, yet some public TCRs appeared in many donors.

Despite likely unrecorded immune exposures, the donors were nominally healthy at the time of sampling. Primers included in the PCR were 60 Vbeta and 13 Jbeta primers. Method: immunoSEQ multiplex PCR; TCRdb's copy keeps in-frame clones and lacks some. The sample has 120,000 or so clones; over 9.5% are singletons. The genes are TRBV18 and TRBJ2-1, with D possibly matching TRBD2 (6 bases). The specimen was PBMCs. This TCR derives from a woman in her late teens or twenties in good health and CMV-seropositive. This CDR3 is CASSPPDGGESYNEQFF. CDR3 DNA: TGTGCCAGCTCACCACCGGATGGCGGGGAGTCCTACAATGAGCAGTTCTTC.